The rows below give T cell receptor beta chains drawn from one sample of a study of metastatic and nonmetastatic thyroid tumors. MiXCR was used by TCRdb to re-call the PCR reads. The table includes around 7,100 clones, about 32% detected once. The sequenced material came from tumor tissue. Receptor source: a female donor with papillary thyroid cancer or a benign thyroid nodule (not recorded which). Some clones in this sample may be carry-over from other donors' samples. Each CDR3 is given with its conserved first and last residue. A D gene is named only where the DNA matches it firmly.

TRBV7-2 NA CASSVSGIRADTQYF
TRBV20-1 TRBD2 CSSLSGGSGYNEQFF
TRBV2 NA CASRKSWEDTEAFF
TRBV2 NA CASSEAQGTNEKLFF
TRBV29-1 NA CSVGGLRETQYF
TRBV6-1 NA CASSMDRNTEAFF
TRBV5-1 NA CASSLGDLSYNEQFF
TRBV19 NA CASSHRGPYEQYF
TRBV6-2/TRBV6-3 TRBD2 CASRPTSGRRFEYEQFF
TRBV7-8 NA CASSLRGKGYEQYF
TRBV19 NA CASSPLSGINWNYGYTF
TRBV6-1 TRBD1 CASSSVTGTGSYGYTF
TRBV11-3 NA CASSFGDSRAFF
TRBV20-1 TRBD2 CSDIAGGYSDQFF
TRBV6-1 NA CASSGPSYEKLFF
TRBV3-1 NA CASSQGEAGINRNYGYTF
TRBV20-1 TRBD2 CSAGTSGSADTQYF
TRBV28 NA CASSFRDINYEQYF
TRBV5-5 NA CASSLARVPYEQYF
TRBV11-2 TRBD1 CASSFSGQGEGGHTF
TRBV6-1 TRBD2 CASSDASGGQGGELFF
TRBV6-2/TRBV6-3 NA CASSYSVTAFGEQYF
TRBV6-1 TRBD1 CASSDRGRRNDGYTF
TRBV30 NA CAWSPNPTGYTF
TRBV4-3 TRBD2 CASSQAPGLAGGSSTDTQYF
TRBV5-5 NA CASSLSYMNTEAFF
TRBV12-3/TRBV12-4 NA CASSFHRNPGQETQYF
TRBV20-1 TRBD2 CSARESGRWGEQFF
TRBV19 NA CASRVQDKVNYEQYF
TRBV20-1 TRBD2 CSARDTLAVVYEQYF
TRBV6-1 NA CASSELGAANQPQHF
TRBV6-1 TRBD2 CASSDRLAGGNEQFF
TRBV7-9 NA CASSPAATTEAFF
TRBV19 NA CASSPNGAMGEKLFF
TRBV5-1 TRBD2 CASSLDRGSIDEQYF
TRBV14 TRBD1 CASSQGLGQGNSPLHF
TRBV6-2/TRBV6-3 TRBD1 CASSPGQDHGELFF
TRBV24-1 NA CATSDPDITGDLSYNEQFF
TRBV19 TRBD1 CASSRRRTGTNEKLFF
TRBV6-1 NA CASSESGSPNFF
TRBV27 NA CASSPEEPSLNYGYTF
TRBV6-6 NA CASSYSVVGLSGNTIYF
TRBV5-4 TRBD2 CASSFRLAGAGTDTQYF
TRBV19 NA CASICGSKQFF
TRBV18 NA CASSPAMNTYNEQFF
TRBV20-1 NA CSASTDSHLVSNEKLFF
TRBV20-1 TRBD2 CSASELAGVSYEQYF
TRBV7-2 NA CASSYSHAQYF
TRBV30 TRBD2 CAWSSGSNEQFF
TRBV5-1 TRBD1 CASSRGQQNTEAFF
TRBV28 TRBD2 CASSLLGTSGRPYNEQFF
TRBV20-1 NA CSGARRGADTQYF